Listed below are T cell receptor beta chains from one sample, sequenced in a study of a mutant IDH1 vaccine in newly diagnosed glioma. Method: immunoSEQ multiplex PCR; TCRdb's copy keeps in-frame clones and lacks some. The repertoire includes about 60,000 clones, roughly 80% of them detected once, and 6.5% to 8.5% sits in the top ten. Their specific antigens are unknown. The starting material was PBMCs, obtained from a glioma patient whose treatment included an IDH1 peptide vaccine. These receptors all come from a woman in her fifties or sixties with glioma. Both conserved end residues are part of each CDR3. D genes are given only for firm matches. Clone size is stated in some rows and not others, as once, few, many or a class when expanded.

v_gene: TRBV7-2; abundance: .; j_gene: TRBJ1-1; d_gene: .; CDR3nt: TGTGCCAGCAGCTTATCGGAGCGCAGTATCGCTTTCTTT; CDR3aa: CASSLSERSIAFF
v_gene: TRBV4-3; abundance: .; j_gene: TRBJ1-1; d_gene: .; CDR3nt: TGCGCCAGCAGCCAAGATTGGGGGGAAGGCACTGAAGCTTTCTTT; CDR3aa: CASSQDWGEGTEAFF
v_gene: TRBV4-3; abundance: .; j_gene: TRBJ2-7; d_gene: .; CDR3nt: TGCGCCAGCAGCCAAACCACTAGCTACCAGTCCTACGAGCAGTACTTC; CDR3aa: CASSQTTSYQSYEQYF
v_gene: TRBV7-9; abundance: .; j_gene: TRBJ1-1; d_gene: .; CDR3nt: TGTGCCAGCAGCTTAGGATCTTCGGGGGGTAACACTGAAGCTTTCTTT; CDR3aa: CASSLGSSGGNTEAFF
v_gene: TRBV5-6; abundance: .; j_gene: TRBJ2-1; d_gene: .; CDR3nt: TGTGCCAGCGGTCCCGGGGGCCGTGTAGATGAGCAGTTCTTC; CDR3aa: CASGPGGRVDEQFF
v_gene: TRBV6-5; abundance: .; j_gene: TRBJ2-7; d_gene: .; CDR3nt: TGTGCCAGCAGGGGCCGGGAGAACTTCGAGCAGTACTTC; CDR3aa: CASRGRENFEQYF
v_gene: TRBV5-4; abundance: .; j_gene: TRBJ2-3; d_gene: .; CDR3nt: TGTGCCAGCAGGGGGGCCTCAGATACGCAGTATTTT; CDR3aa: CASRGASDTQYF
v_gene: TRBV7-9; abundance: .; j_gene: TRBJ2-2; d_gene: .; CDR3nt: TGTGCCAGCATATCATCTAATTCCGTCAACACCGGGGAGCTGTTTTTT; CDR3aa: CASISSNSVNTGELFF
v_gene: TRBV2; abundance: .; j_gene: TRBJ2-1; d_gene: .; CDR3nt: TGTGCCAGCAGGGCGGAGGGGCTCTCGTCTGAGCAGTTCTTC; CDR3aa: CASRAEGLSSEQFF
v_gene: TRBV10-3; abundance: .; j_gene: TRBJ1-6; d_gene: .; CDR3nt: TGTGCCATCAGTGAGCCTGGGAACTCCCTCAATTCACCCCTCCACTTT; CDR3aa: CAISEPGNSLNSPLHF
v_gene: TRBV30; abundance: .; j_gene: TRBJ2-7; d_gene: .; CDR3nt: TGTGCCTGGGTTGAGGGGCTCTACTACGAGCAGTACTTC; CDR3aa: CAWVEGLYYEQYF
v_gene: TRBV2; abundance: .; j_gene: TRBJ1-3; d_gene: .; CDR3nt: TGTGCCAGCAGTGAAGGGCAGGGAAATTCTGGAAACACCATATATTTT; CDR3aa: CASSEGQGNSGNTIYF
v_gene: TRBV6-4; abundance: medium-sized; j_gene: TRBJ2-3; d_gene: .; CDR3nt: TGTGCCAGCAGTGACGGTAGCACAGATACGCAGTATTTT; CDR3aa: CASSDGSTDTQYF
v_gene: TRBV6-5; abundance: .; j_gene: TRBJ2-3; d_gene: .; CDR3nt: TGTGCCAGCAGTTCCCCGGGGGGCACAGATACGCAGTATTTT; CDR3aa: CASSSPGGTDTQYF
v_gene: TRBV6-1; abundance: .; j_gene: TRBJ2-1; d_gene: TRBD2; CDR3nt: TGCGCCAGCAGTGAAGTACTAGCGGGAGGGGATGAGCAGTTCTTC; CDR3aa: CASSEVLAGGDEQFF
v_gene: TRBV5-5; abundance: few; j_gene: TRBJ1-1; d_gene: .; CDR3nt: TGTGCCAGCAGACTGGCCGGGCAATCAGCTTTCTTT; CDR3aa: CASRLAGQSAFF
v_gene: TRBV18; abundance: .; j_gene: TRBJ1-5; d_gene: .; CDR3nt: TGTGCCAGCTCACCCGAAAGTCAGCCCCAGCATTTT; CDR3aa: CASSPESQPQHF
v_gene: TRBV7-9; abundance: .; j_gene: TRBJ2-7; d_gene: TRBD1; CDR3nt: TGTGCCAGCACGCAAACTACCGGGACAGGGGCCAACGAGCAGTACTTC; CDR3aa: CASTQTTGTGANEQYF
v_gene: TRBV19; abundance: few; j_gene: TRBJ1-6; d_gene: .; CDR3nt: TGTGCCAGTAGTATTGACAATTCACCCCTCCACTTT; CDR3aa: CASSIDNSPLHF
v_gene: TRBV15; abundance: .; j_gene: TRBJ1-4; d_gene: .; CDR3nt: TGTGCCACCAGCAGAGATAGAGTTGGAGGGGATAATGAAAAACTGTTTTTT; CDR3aa: CATSRDRVGGDNEKLFF
v_gene: TRBV5-1; abundance: .; j_gene: TRBJ2-7; d_gene: .; CDR3nt: TGCGCCAGCAGCCTAAGAACCGGGACTCAGAGCTCCTACGAGCAGTACTTC; CDR3aa: CASSLRTGTQSSYEQYF
v_gene: TRBV6-5; abundance: .; j_gene: TRBJ1-2; d_gene: .; CDR3nt: TGTGCCAGCAGTTACTCCCGTGGAGGGAACTCTTATGGCTACACCTTC; CDR3aa: CASSYSRGGNSYGYTF
v_gene: TRBV5-1; abundance: .; j_gene: TRBJ2-1; d_gene: .; CDR3nt: TGCGCCAGCAGCTTCCAGGGTTCCTACAATGAGCAGTTCTTC; CDR3aa: CASSFQGSYNEQFF
v_gene: TRBV5-1; abundance: .; j_gene: TRBJ2-1; d_gene: .; CDR3nt: TGCGCCAGCAGCTTGGGCGGGGTCTACTCCTACAATGAGCAGTTCTTC; CDR3aa: CASSLGGVYSYNEQFF
v_gene: TRBV25-1; abundance: .; j_gene: TRBJ1-1; d_gene: .; CDR3nt: TGTGCCAGCAGTGAATCGGGGGGCTCCTTCGAAGCTTTCTTT; CDR3aa: CASSESGGSFEAFF
v_gene: TRBV6-1; abundance: .; j_gene: TRBJ2-6; d_gene: TRBD1; CDR3nt: TGTGCCAGCAGTGATGGACAGGGGATGAGCTCTGGGGCCAACGTCCTGACTTTC; CDR3aa: CASSDGQGMSSGANVLTF
v_gene: TRBV7-9; abundance: .; j_gene: TRBJ1-5; d_gene: TRBD1; CDR3nt: TGTGCCAGCAGCTTAGGGTCCTCGGGACAGCTCAATCAGCCCCAGCATTTT; CDR3aa: CASSLGSSGQLNQPQHF
v_gene: TRBV19; abundance: .; j_gene: TRBJ2-7; d_gene: .; CDR3nt: TGTGCCAGTAGTTCAGCCGAGGGGTACGAGCAGTACTTC; CDR3aa: CASSSAEGYEQYF
v_gene: TRBV6-5; abundance: .; j_gene: TRBJ1-2; d_gene: TRBD1; CDR3nt: TGTGCCAGCAGTTACGGGACAGGGGATCAGAACTATGGCTACACCTTC; CDR3aa: CASSYGTGDQNYGYTF
v_gene: TRBV5-1; abundance: .; j_gene: TRBJ2-3; d_gene: .; CDR3nt: TGCGCCAGCAGAGAGGGGTTGTCCACAGATACGCAGTATTTT; CDR3aa: CASREGLSTDTQYF
v_gene: TRBV7-2; abundance: .; j_gene: TRBJ2-7; d_gene: TRBD2; CDR3nt: TGTGCCAGCAGCCTATCCAGCGGGGGCAGCGAGCAGTACTTC; CDR3aa: CASSLSSGGSEQYF